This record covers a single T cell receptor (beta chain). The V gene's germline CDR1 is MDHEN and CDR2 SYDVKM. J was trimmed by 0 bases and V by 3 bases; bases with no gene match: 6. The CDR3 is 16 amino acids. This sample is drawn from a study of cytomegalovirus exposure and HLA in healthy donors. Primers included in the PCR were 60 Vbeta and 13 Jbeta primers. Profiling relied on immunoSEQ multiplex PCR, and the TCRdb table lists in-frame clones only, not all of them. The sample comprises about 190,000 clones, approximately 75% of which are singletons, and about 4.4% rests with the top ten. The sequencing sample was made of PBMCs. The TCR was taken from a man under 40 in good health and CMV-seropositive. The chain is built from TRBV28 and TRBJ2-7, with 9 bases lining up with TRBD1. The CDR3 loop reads CASSFLGQGFSYEQYF. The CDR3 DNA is TGTGCCAGCAGTTTTCTGGGACAGGGATTCTCCTACGAGCAGTACTTC.